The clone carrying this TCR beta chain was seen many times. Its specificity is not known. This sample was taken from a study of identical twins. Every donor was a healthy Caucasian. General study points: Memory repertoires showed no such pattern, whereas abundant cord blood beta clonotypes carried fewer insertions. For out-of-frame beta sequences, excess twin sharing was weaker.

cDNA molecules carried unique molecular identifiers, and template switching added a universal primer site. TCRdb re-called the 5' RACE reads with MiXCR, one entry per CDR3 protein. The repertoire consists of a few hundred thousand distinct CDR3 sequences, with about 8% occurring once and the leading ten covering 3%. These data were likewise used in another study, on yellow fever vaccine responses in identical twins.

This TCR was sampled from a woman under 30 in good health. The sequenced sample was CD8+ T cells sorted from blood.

CDR3 region: CASSPRQGGNEQYF. The CDR3 DNA sequence: TGTGCCAGCAGCCCCCGACAGGGAGGAAACGAGCAGTACTTC. V is TRBV7-9 and J is TRBJ2-7; D is perhaps TRBD1 (7 bases). Trimming cost V 5 bases and J 5 bases, with 16 bases left between them. There are 14 residues in the CDR3. Germline V CDR1 and CDR2: SEHNR, FQNEAQ (reference sequence).